The next 15 T cell receptor beta chains were all read from a single sample in a study of Graves' ophthalmopathy and Graves' hyperthyroidism. Researchers took RNA transcripts and amplified TCR beta CDR3 regions from them. HTBI primers were used in a first-round RT-PCR, which preceded a second-round multiplex PCR. TCRdb recomputed calls from the multiplex PCR reads with MiXCR, one row per CDR3 protein. The sample carries around 1,000,000 distinct CDR3 sequences, approximately 35% recorded once. The specimen sequenced was peripheral blood or thyroid tissue (not recorded which). The origin of the receptors is an adult man with Graves' hyperthyroidism.

The J gene is TRBJ2-6, the V gene TRBV19, with TRBD1 matching 11 bases. Germline lookup yields CDR1 LNHDA and CDR2 SQIVND (reference sequence). The CDR3 runs to 17 residues. The ends lost 6 bases at V and 3 bases at J; junction bases unmatched: 7. CDR3 amino acids: CASSGQGASGGANVLTF. The CDR3 nucleotides read TGTGCCAGTAGCGGACAGGGGGCTAGCGGTGGGGCCAACGTCCTGACTTTC.

This chain joins TRBV20-1 and TRBJ2-2; 7 bases map to TRBD1. The germline V gene has CDR1 DFQATT and CDR2 SNEGSKA (reference sequence). J gave up 3 bases and V 2 bases, and 3 bases lay outside the gene matches. The CDR3 length is 14 residues. The CDR3 sequence: CSARPTGHTGELFF. As DNA, the CDR3 is TGCAGTGCTAGACCGACAGGGCACACCGGGGAGCTGTTTTTT.

This chain uses TRBV11-2 with TRBJ1-3; D uncertain. V was pared by 2 bases and J by 0 bases, with 14 bases between. From germline, CDR1 is SGHAT and CDR2 FQNNGV. This CDR3 region has 17 residues. In nucleotides, the CDR3 is TGTGCCAGCAGCTTATTTGTGTCTCACGTCTCTGGAAACACCATATATTTT. Translated: CASSLFVSHVSGNTIYF.

The V call is TRBV2, the J call TRBJ1-2, with D hard to call. V was trimmed by 7 bases and J by 10 bases, leaving 22 bases between them. The CDR3 is 14 amino acids. Germline CDR1 reads SNHLY; CDR2 reads FYNNEI. The CDR3 reads CASIESGLSMAYTF. DNA for the CDR3: TGTGCCAGCATCGAGTCGGGATTATCTATGGCCTACACCTTC.

V and J are TRBV2 and TRBJ2-2; possible D gene TRBD1, 6 bases. The CDR3 is made up of 15 amino acids. V dropped 6 bases and J dropped 6 bases, with 17 bases sitting between them. Per the germline V gene, CDR1 is SNHLY and CDR2 is FYNNEI. The CDR3, as DNA: TGTGCCAGCAGAACCATCAGTACAGGGCCCGGGGAGCTGTTTTTT. Amino acid sequence: CASRTISTGPGELFF.

This clonotype was recorded a few times. The junction shows a germline mismatch at one end, possibly a read error. The gene calls are TRBV2 and TRBJ1-1; D not resolved. The CDR3 totals 18 residues. CDR1 is SNHLY, CDR2 FYNNEI, per germline. The CDR3 loop reads CASPGGQRGSGVNTEAFF. CDR3 bases: TGCGCCAGCCCCGGAGGGCAGCGAGGGAGTGGGGTGAACACTGAAGCTTTCTTT. Based on the CDR3 plus reference TRBV2 and TRBJ1-1, the full variable domain is EPEVTQTPSHQVTQMGQEVILRCVPISNHLYFYWYRQILGQKVEFLVSFYNNEISEKSEIFDDQFSVERPDGSNFTLKIRSTKLEDSAMYFCASPGGQRGSGVNTEAFFGQGTRLTVV.

This clonotype turned up a few times. This rearrangement joins TRBV5-1 to TRBJ1-5, with 8 bases identical to TRBD1. The germline CDR1 and CDR2 sequences are SGHRS and YFSETQ. The CDR3 consists of 14 residues. V dropped 2 bases and J dropped 7; count of bases not matched to a gene: 5. The CDR3 reads CASSLRQGQQPQHF. DNA of the CDR3: TGCGCCAGCAGCTTAAGACAGGGGCAACAGCCCCAGCATTTT. Looking up the rest from reference TRBV5-1 and TRBJ1-5 gives the full variable domain: KAGVTQTPRYLIKTRGQQVTLSCSPISGHRSVSWYQQTPGQGLQFLFEYFSETQRNKGNFPGRFSGRQFSNSRSEMNVSTLELGDSALYLCASSLRQGQQPQHFGDGTRLSIL.

With respect to this clonotype: One end of the junction varies from germline; a read error may be responsible. The chain is built from TRBV6-5 and TRBJ1-5, with D uncertain. Germline-derived CDR1 and CDR2 are MNHEY and SVGAGI. The CDR3 spans 13 residues. The CDR3: CASKENSNQPHHF. As DNA, the CDR3 is TGTGCCAGCAAAGAGAATAGCAATCAGCCCCACCATTTT.

Worth noting for this clonotype: With a much larger clone just one base away, this may be a read error. The CDR3 coding sequence is TGTGCCGAACCCCCCCCGCCCCAGCAGTTT. Translation gives CAEPPPPQQF. This rearrangement joins TRBV7-6 to TRBJ1-5; D unresolved. The CDR3 spans 10 residues. The germline CDR1 and CDR2 sequences are SGHVS and FNYEAQ.

This clonotype was counted at least ten times. J is TRBJ2-5 and V is TRBV29-1; D is perhaps TRBD2 (5 bases). V was shortened by 4 bases and J by 0 bases, with 9 bases between the two germline ends. Germline-derived CDR1 and CDR2 are SQVTM and ANQGSEA. The CDR3 extends over 13 amino acids. The CDR3 loop reads CSVGLWYQETQYF. CDR3 nucleotide sequence: TGCAGCGTTGGACTATGGTACCAAGAGACCCAGTACTTC.

About this clonotype itself: One junction end disagrees with the germline gene, perhaps due to a read error. The rearrangement links TRBV7-9 to TRBJ2-7; TRBD1 matches at 7 bases. The CDR3 is 14 residues long. Per germline, CDR1 SEHNR and CDR2 FQNEAQ (reference sequence). Written as DNA, the CDR3 is TGTGCCAGCAGCTTACCAGGGGGTGCCTACGGGCAGTACTTC. Translated, it gives CASSLPGGAYGQYF. The entire variable domain, with the rest obtained from reference TRBV7-9 and TRBJ2-7, is as follows: DTGVSQNPRHKITKRGQNVTFRCDPISEHNRLYWYRQTLGQGPEFLTYFQNEAQLEKSRLLSDRFSAERPKGSFSTLEIQRTEQGDSAMYLCASSLPGGAYGQYFGPGTRLTVT.

The sample holds many counts of this clonotype. This chain links TRBV2 with TRBJ1-1; TRBD1 matches at 7 bases. The CDR3 runs to 15 residues. V lost 2 bases, J lost 1 base, and 4 bases stayed unmatched. CDR1 and CDR2 (germline): SNHLY, FYNNEI. The CDR3 region is CASSELGQSNTEAFF. In DNA form, the CDR3 reads TGTGCCAGCAGTGAATTGGGACAGTCGAACACTGAAGCTTTCTTT.

With respect to this clonotype: A junction boundary mismatches the germline segment, possibly from a read error. The chain combines TRBV10-2 with TRBJ2-7; the match to TRBD2 covers 8 bases. Germline V lookup: CDR1 WSHSY, CDR2 SAAADI. CDR3 size: 17 residues. CDR3 nucleotide sequence: TGTGCTAAGCGGAGCGGGAGATCCGGAGGCCGCCGCGACGAGCAGTACTTC. This gives the protein CAKRSGRSGGRRDEQYF.

This clonotype has more than one count but fewer than ten. V gene TRBV6-5 combines with J gene TRBJ1-6, with no clear D. V was cut by 7 bases and J by 7 bases, with 8 bases left in between. This CDR3 is 12 amino acids long. Per germline, CDR1 MNHEY and CDR2 SVGAGI. In nucleotides, the CDR3 is TGTGCCAGCAATGAGTGGAATTCACCCCTCCACTTT. The encoded protein is CASNEWNSPLHF.

The V call is TRBV2, the J call TRBJ2-5, with no clear D. V was cut by 6 bases and J by 9 bases, with 17 bases left in between. Germline lookup yields CDR1 SNHLY and CDR2 FYNNEI. The CDR3 contains 13 residues. The DNA for the CDR3 is TGTGCCAGCAGCTCTGGGGTAGGGATGGCCCAGTACTTC. It is translated as CASSSGVGMAQYF.